This T cell receptor beta chain was documented in a study of OX40 agonist ivuxolimab in advanced cancers. Overall study context: Three patients showed partial responses: one hepatocellular carcinoma and two cutaneous melanoma cases.

The CDR3 is made up of 13 amino acids. With V trimmed by 3 bases and J by 8 bases, 2 bases remained unmatched. Using immunoSEQ multiplex PCR, the repertoire was profiled, and TCRdb retains in-frame clones only, with some absent. The sample lists roughly 61,000 clones, roughly 90% seen once, with around a sixth in the top ten. The chain links TRBV5-3 to TRBJ1-6; 7 positions match TRBD1. TRBV5-3 is designated an ORF whose function remains uncertain. This receptor was obtained from an adult with an advanced solid tumor such as melanoma, head and neck, liver or kidney cancer. The specimen comprised CD4+ or CD8+ T cells sorted from blood, sampled in a trial of the OX40 agonist ivuxolimab. CDR3: CARSSTGHSPLHF. The CDR3 DNA reads TGTGCCAGAAGCTCGACAGGGCATTCACCCCTCCACTTT.